The 13 T cell receptor beta chains reported below all come from one sample, sequenced in a study of technical replicates of blood from a few donors. Produced via immunoSEQ multiplex PCR; TCRdb's table is partial and in-frame only. The repertoire holds about 88,000 clones, with just under 95% as singletons. The sequenced sample consisted of T cells isolated from PBMCs. The receptors derive from a human donor in good health.

This rearrangement joins TRBV7-2 to TRBJ1-4; D may be TRBD1 (6 bases). Deletions cut 0 bases from V and 5 bases from J, with 10 bases between. This CDR3 contains 15 residues. Germline CDR1 reads SGHTA; CDR2 reads FQGNSA. As DNA, the CDR3 is TGTGCCAGCAGCTTAGCAGGGGGAATCAATGAAAAACTGTTTTTT. It encodes CASSLAGGINEKLFF. The whole variable domain, remainder taken from reference TRBV7-2 and TRBJ1-4, is GAGVSQSPSNKVTEKGKDVELRCDPISGHTALYWYRQSLGQGLEFLIYFQGNSAPDKSGLPSDRFSAERTGGSVSTLTIQRTQQEDSAVYLCASSLAGGINEKLFFGSGTQLSVL.

The chain has TRBV14 and TRBJ1-2, with unresolved D. V dropped 0 bases and J dropped 1 base, with 12 bases sitting between them. CDR1 is SGHDN, CDR2 FVKESK, per germline. The CDR3 covers 16 residues. The CDR3 nucleotides are TGTGCCAGCAGCCAAGAAATTTCTTCTTTTAACTATGGCTACACCTTC. Translating gives CASSQEISSFNYGYTF.

The chain links TRBV5-1 to TRBJ1-1, with D possibly being TRBD1 (6 bases). The ends were cut back, 2 bases at V and 4 bases at J, with 18 bases in the middle. CDR1 is SGHRS, CDR2 YFSETQ, per germline. This CDR3 is 16 amino acids long. DNA for the CDR3: TGCGCCAGCAGCTTAAGGGGGGGCGACTTCGGCACTGAAGCTTTCTTT. Encoded protein: CASSLRGGDFGTEAFF.

The chain links TRBV7-9 to TRBJ2-6, with a tentative D call TRBD1 (6 bases). Per the germline V gene, CDR1 is SEHNR and CDR2 is FQNEAQ (reference sequence). Trimming left V 7 bases short and J 4 bases short, with 8 bases between. This CDR3 is 13 amino acids long. The chain's CDR3 is CASTQGGANVLTF. The CDR3 nucleotides are TGTGCCAGCACCCAGGGGGGGGCCAACGTCCTGACTTTC.

Notes on this clone: The same CDR3 can be traced to other DNA sequences in this sample. The rearrangement joins TRBV11-2 to TRBJ1-1; D call uncertain. CDR1 SGHAT and CDR2 FQNNGV come from the germline V gene. The CDR3 is 14 residues long. Trimming removed 5 bases at V and 0 bases at J, with 10 bases between. CDR3 sequence (DNA): TGTGCCAGCAGCCCGCGGGCCATGAACACTGAAGCTTTCTTT. Its translation is CASSPRAMNTEAFF.

The chain employs TRBV7-9 and TRBJ2-7, with TRBD2 matching over 7 bases. This CDR3 region has 13 residues. Per germline, CDR1 SEHNR and CDR2 FQNEAQ (reference sequence). Trimming cost V 8 bases and J 2 bases; bases outside gene matches: 6. In DNA, the CDR3 is TGTGCCAGCGACCGGGGGGTTACCTACGAGCAGTACTTC. As protein: CASDRGVTYEQYF.

The rearrangement joins TRBV7-9 to TRBJ1-2; the D is unclear. V gave up 5 bases and J gave up 8 bases, with 27 bases separating them. The germline V gene has CDR1 SEHNR and CDR2 FQNEAQ (reference sequence). This CDR3 has 17 amino acids. CDR3 in amino acids: CASSAKLVASGIGGYTF. The CDR3 DNA reads TGTGCCAGCAGCGCGAAGCTCGTTGCTAGCGGAATAGGGGGCTACACCTTC. The full variable domain, with the rest looked up from reference TRBV7-9 and TRBJ1-2, is DTGVSQNPRHKITKRGQNVTFRCDPISEHNRLYWYRQTLGQGPEFLTYFQNEAQLEKSRLLSDRFSAERPKGSFSTLEIQRTEQGDSAMYLCASSAKLVASGIGGYTFGSGTRLTVV.

The CDR3 DNA follows: TGTGCCAGCAGTGACCCCCCTAGCTCTGGGGCCAACGTCCTGACTTTC. This sequence encodes CASSDPPSSGANVLTF. V is TRBV2 and J is TRBJ2-6, with D unclear. The CDR3 spans 16 residues. Germline CDR1 and CDR2: SNHLY and FYNNEI. Trimming took 3 bases from V and 0 from J, leaving 9 bases between them.

The chain recombines TRBV5-1 with TRBJ1-4, with 9 bases matching TRBD1. The CDR3 is 14 amino acids. Trimming at V came to 4 bases and at J to 5 bases, leaving 3 bases not matched to a gene. From germline, CDR1 is SGHRS and CDR2 YFSETQ. The CDR3 region has the DNA TGCGCCAGCAGCCCCGGGACAGGGAATGAAAAACTGTTTTTT. Translation: CASSPGTGNEKLFF.

The rearrangement joins TRBV4-1 to TRBJ2-7, with 9 nucleotides matching TRBD1. The V gene end was trimmed by 4 bases and the J gene end by 1 base; junction bases not matched to a gene: 5. CDR1 MGHRA and CDR2 YSYEKL come from the germline V gene. The CDR3 sequence is 15 residues long. As DNA, the CDR3 is TGCGCCAGCAGCCCAGGGACAGGGAATTCCTACGAGCAGTACTTC. As protein: CASSPGTGNSYEQYF.

J is TRBJ2-2 and V is TRBV4-1; TRBD2 agrees at 13 bases. V gave up 9 bases and J gave up 3 bases; unmatched junction bases: 4. There are 15 residues in the CDR3. Germline V lookup: CDR1 MGHRA, CDR2 YSYEKL. CDR3 amino acids: CASTLAGGHTGELFF. The CDR3 DNA reads as TGCGCCAGTACACTAGCGGGAGGGCACACCGGGGAGCTGTTTTTT.

The chain uses TRBV19 and TRBJ1-2; no clear D gene. Germline V gene sequence: CDR1 LNHDA, CDR2 SQIVND (reference sequence). Trimming took 8 bases from V and 3 from J, leaving 19 bases between them. CDR3 length equals 15 residues. CDR3 residues: CASSLFRQADYGYTF. CDR3 in DNA: TGTGCCAGTTCCCTGTTTAGGCAGGCCGACTATGGCTACACCTTC.

V gene TRBV15 combines with J gene TRBJ1-2; D gene unclear. V was cut by 6 bases and J by 5 bases, with 22 bases left in between. Looked up from germline, CDR1 is LNHNV and CDR2 is YYDKDF (reference sequence). The CDR3 is made up of 16 amino acids. CDR3 sequence reads: CATRNTSGYRGYGYTF. CDR3 DNA sequence: TGTGCCACCAGAAATACTAGTGGGTATAGAGGGTATGGCTACACCTTC.